The 23 T cell receptor beta chains reported below all come from one sample, sequenced in a study of blood T cell repertoires in COVID-19. Libraries were prepared by immunoSEQ multiplex PCR; TCRdb keeps only in-frame clonotypes and omits some of them. The profile shows roughly 89,000 clones, 75% to 90% of them singletons. Sample: peripheral blood. Receptors were obtained from a woman in her 70s with acute or convalescent COVID-19.

The chain uses TRBV28 and TRBJ2-3; D perhaps matches TRBD1 (5 bases). Per germline, CDR1 MDHEN and CDR2 SYDVKM. Trimming removed 3 bases at V and 0 bases at J, with 7 bases between. The CDR3 extends over 14 amino acids. The CDR3: CASSFRQSTDTQYF. The CDR3 nucleotides are TGTGCCAGCAGTTTTCGACAGAGCACAGATACGCAGTATTTT.

The chain joins TRBV5-1 to TRBJ2-3, with 8 bases that match TRBD1. The germline CDR1 and CDR2 sequences are SGHRS and YFSETQ. V shed 0 bases and J 3 bases; nucleotides not matched to a gene: 6. This CDR3 comprises 16 residues. The CDR3 DNA reads as TGCGCCAGCAGCTTGGTCTCAGGGGGCGCGACAGATACGCAGTATTTT. As protein: CASSLVSGGATDTQYF.

This clone has only one observation. The chain couples TRBV24-1 to TRBJ1-5; no clear D. The CDR3 is made up of 15 amino acids. From germline, CDR1 is KGHDR and CDR2 SFDVKD. With 5 bases removed from V and 2 bases from J, the gap between germline ends came to 12 bases. The CDR3 spells CATSASRGGNQPQHF. In nucleotides, the CDR3 is TGTGCCACCAGTGCTTCCAGAGGTGGCAATCAGCCCCAGCATTTT.

The CDR3, as DNA: TGTGCCAGCAGCTTAGGAGCAATCTACAATGAGCAGTTCTTC. Protein: CASSLGAIYNEQFF. The chain is built from TRBV7-2 and TRBJ2-1, with D hard to call. Germline CDR1 and CDR2: SGHTA and FQGNSA. V lost 1 base to trimming and J lost 3 bases, with 7 bases between them. The CDR3 totals 14 residues. The full variable domain, completed using reference TRBV7-2 and TRBJ2-1, is GAGVSQSPSNKVTEKGKDVELRCDPISGHTALYWYRQSLGQGLEFLIYFQGNSAPDKSGLPSDRFSAERTGGSVSTLTIQRTQQEDSAVYLCASSLGAIYNEQFFGPGTRLTVL.

The chain carries TRBV5-6 and TRBJ1-5, with unresolved D. Germline CDR1 is SGHDT and CDR2 is YYEEEE. The CDR3 length is 16 residues. The V and J ends lost 2 bases and 0 bases respectively, with 12 bases between them. The CDR3, as DNA: TGTGCCAGCAGCTTCCACACAGCAGATAGCAATCAGCCCCAGCATTTT. Translated: CASSFHTADSNQPQHF.

This chain links TRBV3-1 (or the pseudogene TRBV3-2) with TRBJ2-1; D is ambiguous. Trimming removed 1 base at V and 5 bases at J, with 15 bases between. In germline, CDR1 is LGHDT, CDR2 YNNKEL (reference sequence). The CDR3 spans 16 residues. The DNA of the CDR3 is TGTGCCAGCAGCCAAGCCCGCTATCCTAGAGACAATGAGCAGTTCTTC. It yields the protein CASSQARYPRDNEQFF.

A few counts support this clone. Here the CDR3 reads CASSYRFQRGGTDTQYF. In DNA form, the CDR3 reads TGTGCCAGCAGTTACCGATTCCAGCGGGGGGGCACAGATACGCAGTATTTT. The rearrangement uses TRBV6-2 or TRBV6-3 and TRBJ2-3; 9 nucleotides line up with TRBD2. From germline, CDR1 is MNHEY and CDR2 SVGEGT. The CDR3 covers 17 residues. The V and J ends lost 2 bases and 1 base, in that order; junction bases with no gene match: 7.

This chain uses TRBV19 with TRBJ2-5; D call uncertain. Germline lookup yields CDR1 LNHDA and CDR2 SQIVND (reference sequence). The CDR3 runs 14 residues. V was cut by 5 bases and J by 3 bases, with 13 bases left in between. For the CDR3, the DNA is TGTGCCAGTAGTTTCACAGTAACCGAAGAGACCCAGTACTTC. Amino acid sequence: CASSFTVTEETQYF.

The chain combines TRBV6-5 with TRBJ1-1, with D possibly matching TRBD1 (6 bases). From germline, CDR1 is MNHEY and CDR2 SVGAGI. The CDR3 covers 13 residues. V was clipped by 4 bases and J by 4 bases, with 10 bases between them. CDR3 nucleotides: TGTGCCAGCAGTTGGCTACAGGGCACTGAAGCTTTCTTT. Amino acids: CASSWLQGTEAFF.

The rearrangement uses TRBV7-2 and TRBJ2-7; 12 nucleotides agree with TRBD2. CDR3 length equals 16 residues. V was pared by 0 bases and J by 2 bases, with 2 bases of the junction left unmatched. Germline assignment: CDR1 SGHTA and CDR2 FQGNSA. The CDR3 spells CASSLASSGGAYEQYF. The CDR3 DNA is TGTGCCAGCAGCTTAGCCTCTAGCGGGGGGGCCTACGAGCAGTACTTC.

This chain joins TRBV7-9 and TRBJ2-6; D gene unclear. Germline V gene lookup returns CDR1 SEHNR and CDR2 FQNEAQ (reference sequence). The CDR3 totals 16 residues. Trimming took 5 bases from V and 9 from J, leaving 20 bases between them. CDR3 coding DNA: TGTGCCAGCAGCCCCTATGGGCAGGTTACTCGCAACGTCCTGACTTTC. Translation: CASSPYGQVTRNVLTF.

The rearrangement joins TRBV18 to TRBJ1-3, with 9 bases matching TRBD1. V gave up 4 bases and J gave up 2 bases; unmatched junction bases: 6. The CDR3 has 16 residues. CDR1 is KGHSH, CDR2 LQKENI, per germline. CDR3 coding DNA: TGTGCCAGCTCACGGCTAAGGACAGGGGCTGGAAACACCATATATTTT. This sequence encodes CASSRLRTGAGNTIYF.

The chain is built from TRBV30 and TRBJ2-7, with D maybe TRBD2 (6 bases). The CDR3 is 14 residues long. V lost 0 bases and J lost 1, with 10 bases in between. CDR1 and CDR2 (germline): GTSNPN, SVGIG (reference sequence). CDR3 nucleotide sequence: TGTGCCTGGAGTGTTGGGGGGAAATCCTACGAGCAGTACTTC. Protein sequence: CAWSVGGKSYEQYF.

The chain employs TRBV5-4 and TRBJ2-3; 10 bases align to TRBD2. V lost 4 bases, J lost 6 bases, and 8 bases stayed unmatched. The CDR3 totals 15 residues. Germline V gene sequence: CDR1 SGHNT, CDR2 YYREEE (reference sequence). Here the CDR3 DNA reads TGTGCCAGCAGCCCGGGACTAGCGAAGATGGATACGCAGTATTTT. Its protein is CASSPGLAKMDTQYF.

The rearrangement joins TRBV7-8 to TRBJ1-1; TRBD1 is a possible D gene (6 bases). Germline-derived CDR1 and CDR2 are SGHVS and FQNEAQ. CDR3 length equals 13 residues. V dropped 6 bases and J dropped 1 base, with 9 bases sitting between them. The CDR3 nucleotides are TGTGCCAGCAGTCGGGGGGCGAACACTGAAGCTTTCTTT. This gives the protein CASSRGANTEAFF.

This clone was seen just once. Here the CDR3 reads CAISDRVDEQFF. For the CDR3, the DNA is TGTGCCATCAGTGACAGGGTCGATGAGCAGTTCTTC. The chain has TRBV10-3 and TRBJ2-1; perhaps TRBD1 as D (5 bases). The germline V gene encodes CDR1 ENHRY and CDR2 SYGVKD. V dropped 3 bases and J dropped 8 bases, with 8 bases sitting between them. The CDR3 is made up of 12 amino acids.

This chain links TRBV27 with TRBJ1-2; D call uncertain. Per germline, CDR1 MNHEY and CDR2 SMNVEV (reference sequence). V was trimmed by 6 bases and J by 2 bases, leaving 10 bases between them. This CDR3 contains 13 residues. The CDR3 here is CASSFSVNYGYTF. CDR3 in DNA: TGTGCCAGCAGCTTCTCGGTGAACTATGGCTACACCTTC.

In DNA, the CDR3 is TGTGCCAGCAGTTCGGAGGGAGACGAGCAGTACTTC. Its translation: CASSSEGDEQYF. V usage is TRBV6-2 or TRBV6-3 and J usage is TRBJ2-7; possibly TRBD2 for D (6 bases). Between the trimmed V and J ends, which lost 4 bases and 5 bases, there was a span of 9 bases. The germline V gene encodes CDR1 MNHEY and CDR2 SVGEGT. The CDR3 length is 12 residues.

CDR3 residues: CASSALAGGSLYEQYF. For the CDR3, the DNA is TGTGCCAGCAGCGCCTTGGCAGGAGGATCCCTCTACGAGCAGTACTTC. This chain connects TRBV7-9 to TRBJ2-7; a weak D match, TRBD2 (5 bases). V shed 5 bases and J shed 3 bases, with 20 bases lying between them. Germline CDR1 and CDR2: SEHNR and FQNEAQ (reference sequence). This CDR3 region has 16 residues.

The V gene is TRBV4-1, the J gene TRBJ2-7, with 10 bases fitting TRBD2. CDR3 length equals 15 residues. Trimming at V came to 4 bases and at J to 6 bases, leaving 9 bases not matched to a gene. Germline V gene lookup returns CDR1 MGHRA and CDR2 YSYEKL. The CDR3 here is CASSLTSSGGLEQYF. The CDR3 bases are TGCGCCAGCAGCCTAACTTCTAGCGGGGGACTCGAGCAGTACTTC.

V usage is TRBV29-1 and J usage is TRBJ2-6; TRBD2 agrees at 7 bases. Trimming took 4 bases from V and 1 from J; bases not matched to a gene: 1. This CDR3 region has 14 residues. Germline CDR1 reads SQVTM; CDR2 reads ANQGSEA. CDR3: CSVVGGSGANVLTF. CDR3 DNA sequence: TGCAGCGTTGTGGGAGGGTCTGGGGCCAACGTCCTGACTTTC.

The V and J genes are TRBV18 and TRBJ2-7, with TRBD2 matching 12 bases. V gave up 1 base and J gave up 3 bases; unmatched junction bases: 4. This CDR3 has 16 amino acids. In germline, CDR1 is KGHSH, CDR2 LQKENI. CDR3 DNA sequence: TGTGCCAGCTCACCACGTCCTAGCGGGGGGGTCTACGAGCAGTACTTC. Protein: CASSPRPSGGVYEQYF.

This chain connects TRBV5-7 to TRBJ1-1, with D unclear. TRBV5-7 is reported as an ORF; its role is uncertain. The CDR3 totals 12 residues. V gave up 2 bases and J gave up 3 bases, with 5 bases separating them. The CDR3 DNA sequence: TGTGCCAGCAGCTTCGAGGACACTGAAGCTTTCTTT. This translates into CASSFEDTEAFF.